These T cell receptor beta chains were read from a single sample in a study of response to subunit inactivated influenza vaccine. TCRdb re-called the RT-PCR reads through MiXCR, storing one row per CDR3 protein. The table lists hundreds of thousands of distinct CDR3 sequences, around 8% of them singletons, with 10% to 15% in the top ten. This specimen consisted of PBMCs from blood, obtained less than 25 months after vaccination. These receptors originate from a man in his fifties or sixties who received an inactivated influenza vaccine. The CDR3 runs from the conserved cysteine through the conserved F or W. A D gene is named only where the DNA matches it firmly. Only part of the rows carry a size: once, few, many, or a class if the clone is expanded.

CDR3: CSARVVGRETEAFF; DNA: TGCAGTGCTAGAGTGGTAGGGAGGGAGACTGAAGCTTTCTTT; J: TRBJ1-1; D: -; V: TRBV20-1; size: -
CDR3: CASSYSPPGLVYNEQFF; DNA: TGTGCCAGCAGTTACTCGCCCCCGGGACTAGTTTACAATGAGCAGTTCTTC; J: TRBJ2-1; D: TRBD2; V: TRBV6-2/TRBV6-3; size: few
CDR3: CASSPIGAHHTDTQYF; DNA: TGTGCCAGCTCACCAATCGGGGCACACCACACAGATACGCAGTATTTT; J: TRBJ2-3; D: -; V: TRBV18; size: few
CDR3: CSVLQGRGTQYF; DNA: TGCAGCGTGTTACAAGGGCGCGGTACGCAGTATTTT; J: TRBJ2-3; D: -; V: TRBV29-1; size: -
CDR3: CASSELAADTQYF; DNA: TGTGCCAGCAGCGAACTAGCGGCAGATACGCAGTATTTT; J: TRBJ2-3; D: TRBD2; V: TRBV12-3/TRBV12-4; size: many
CDR3: CASSPTFTGGEQYF; DNA: TGTGCTAGCAGCCCGACCTTCACAGGGGGCGAGCAGTACTTC; J: TRBJ2-7; D: TRBD1; V: TRBV7-7; size: -
CDR3: CASSLAGFPNYGYTF; DNA: TGTGCCAGCAGCTTGGCTGGGTTTCCTAACTATGGCTACACCTTC; J: TRBJ1-2; D: -; V: TRBV5-6; size: -
CDR3: CASSQDGNQPQHF; DNA: TGTGCCAGCAGCCAGGACGGGAATCAGCCCCAGCATTTT; J: TRBJ1-5; D: -; V: TRBV4-3; size: many
CDR3: CASSGYGTINTDTQYF; DNA: TGTGCCAGCAGCGGATACGGGACTATCAACACAGATACGCAGTATTTT; J: TRBJ2-3; D: TRBD2; V: TRBV7-2; size: -
CDR3: CSARVPGPAETQYF; DNA: TGCAGTGCTAGAGTACCAGGACCAGCGGAGACCCAGTACTTC; J: TRBJ2-5; D: -; V: TRBV20-1; size: few
CDR3: CASSGGAETQYF; DNA: TGCGCCAGCAGCGGGGGGGCGGAGACCCAGTACTTC; J: TRBJ2-5; D: -; V: TRBV5-1; size: few
CDR3: CASSASGTGEQYF; DNA: TGTGCCAGCAGTGCTAGCGGTACTGGAGAGCAGTACTTC; J: TRBJ2-7; D: TRBD2; V: TRBV6-4; size: few
CDR3: CSATRTGWFETNTGELFF; DNA: TGCAGTGCTACTCGGACAGGGTGGTTTGAGACGAACACCGGGGAGCTGTTTTTT; J: TRBJ2-2; D: TRBD1; V: TRBV20-1; size: many
CDR3: CASKGLAADEQYF; DNA: TGTGCCAGCAAGGGACTAGCGGCCGACGAGCAGTACTTC; J: TRBJ2-7; D: TRBD2; V: TRBV2; size: -
CDR3: CASHSGVRNTEAFF; DNA: TGTGCCAGCCACTCGGGTGTGCGAAACACTGAAGCTTTCTTT; J: TRBJ1-1; D: -; V: TRBV18; size: few
CDR3: CSVGGGSDTQYF; DNA: TGCAGCGTTGGAGGGGGCTCGGATACGCAGTATTTT; J: TRBJ2-3; D: TRBD1; V: TRBV29-1; size: -
CDR3: CASSMLGPNSGYEQYF; DNA: TGTGCCAGCAGTATGCTCGGACCCAACTCGGGTTACGAGCAGTACTTC; J: TRBJ2-7; D: -; V: TRBV12-3/TRBV12-4; size: few
CDR3: CASSQRSDRRADYEQYF; DNA: TGTGCCAGCAGCCAAAGGTCGGACAGGCGGGCGGACTACGAGCAGTACTTC; J: TRBJ2-7; D: -; V: TRBV21-1; size: few
CDR3: CASSLYPPGAYTGELFF; DNA: TGTGCCAGCAGCTTATATCCCCCGGGGGCCTACACCGGGGAGCTGTTTTTT; J: TRBJ2-2; D: -; V: TRBV7-6; size: -
CDR3: CSAIVPEARSYNEQFF; DNA: TGCAGTGCCATTGTACCAGAGGCGCGTTCCTACAATGAGCAGTTCTTC; J: TRBJ2-1; D: -; V: TRBV20-1; size: few
CDR3: CATSRALSVGTGELFF; DNA: TGTGCCACCAGCAGAGCCCTCTCCGTTGGGACCGGGGAGCTGTTTTTT; J: TRBJ2-2; D: -; V: TRBV15; size: -
CDR3: CASSYTNSGRGFYEQYF; DNA: TGTGCCAGCAGCTATACGAATAGCGGGAGAGGGTTCTACGAGCAGTACTTC; J: TRBJ2-7; D: TRBD2; V: TRBV6-5; size: many
CDR3: CASSRLTDTQYF; DNA: TGTGCCAGCAGTAGGCTAACAGATACGCAGTATTTT; J: TRBJ2-3; D: -; V: TRBV7-9; size: many
CDR3: CAWSGRGVAVRNTIYF; DNA: TGTGCCTGGAGTGGTAGAGGGGTTGCAGTCCGAAACACCATATATTTT; J: TRBJ1-3; D: -; V: TRBV30; size: few
CDR3: CATKGLGGTGELFF; DNA: TGTGCCACCAAGGGACTAGGAGGGACCGGGGAGCTGTTTTTT; J: TRBJ2-2; D: TRBD2; V: TRBV6-1; size: -
CDR3: CASSFPPDTEAFF; DNA: TGTGCCAGCAGTTTCCCCCCAGACACTGAAGCTTTCTTT; J: TRBJ1-1; D: -; V: TRBV28; size: few
CDR3: CASSLGGLPETQYF; DNA: TGTGCCAGCAGTTTAGGGGGACTACCAGAGACCCAGTACTTC; J: TRBJ2-5; D: TRBD2; V: TRBV28; size: -
CDR3: CASSLLSGRRETQYF; DNA: TGTGCCAGCAGCTTACTTAGCGGGAGAAGAGAGACCCAGTACTTC; J: TRBJ2-5; D: TRBD2; V: TRBV7-9; size: -
CDR3: CSARSGVGETQYF; DNA: TGCAGTGCTAGGTCGGGGGTCGGTGAGACCCAGTACTTC; J: TRBJ2-5; D: -; V: TRBV20-1; size: -
CDR3: CASSQDRAGAYNEQFF; DNA: TGTGCCAGCAGCCAAGATCGAGCGGGAGCCTACAATGAGCAGTTCTTC; J: TRBJ2-1; D: TRBD2; V: TRBV4-2; size: many
CDR3: CASSSRWARTPTSGEQYF; DNA: TGTGCCAGCAGCTCCCGTTGGGCCAGAACCCCAACTAGTGGTGAGCAGTACTTC; J: TRBJ2-7; D: -; V: TRBV11-2; size: -
CDR3: CASSTPGLAVYEQYF; DNA: TGTGCCAGCAGCACGCCGGGACTAGCGGTCTACGAGCAGTACTTC; J: TRBJ2-7; D: TRBD2; V: TRBV6-1; size: few
CDR3: CASSLGLAGPSFGKNIQYF; DNA: TGTGCCAGCAGCCTAGGACTAGCGGGACCTTCCTTCGGGAAAAACATTCAGTACTTC; J: TRBJ2-4; D: TRBD2; V: TRBV7-8; size: -